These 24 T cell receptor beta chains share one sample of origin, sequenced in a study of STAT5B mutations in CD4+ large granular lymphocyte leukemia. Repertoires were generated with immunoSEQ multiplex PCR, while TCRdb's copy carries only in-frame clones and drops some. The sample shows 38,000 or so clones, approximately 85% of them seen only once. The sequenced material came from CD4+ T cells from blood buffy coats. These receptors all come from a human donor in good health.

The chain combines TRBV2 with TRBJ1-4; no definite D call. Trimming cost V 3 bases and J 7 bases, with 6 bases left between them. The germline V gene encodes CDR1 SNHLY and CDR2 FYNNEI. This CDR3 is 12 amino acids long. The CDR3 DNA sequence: TGTGCCAGCAGTGATATGGGTGAAAAACTGTTTTTT. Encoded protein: CASSDMGEKLFF.

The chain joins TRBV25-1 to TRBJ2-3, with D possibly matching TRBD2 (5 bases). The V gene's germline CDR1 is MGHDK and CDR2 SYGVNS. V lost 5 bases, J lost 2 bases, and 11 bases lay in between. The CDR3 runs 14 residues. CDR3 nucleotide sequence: TGTGCCAGCAGTCCGGGGATGCTCACAGATACGCAGTATTTT. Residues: CASSPGMLTDTQYF.

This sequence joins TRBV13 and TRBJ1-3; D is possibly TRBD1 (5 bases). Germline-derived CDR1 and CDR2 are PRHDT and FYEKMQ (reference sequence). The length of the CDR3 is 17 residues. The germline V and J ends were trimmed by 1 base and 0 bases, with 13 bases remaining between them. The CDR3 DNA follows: TGTGCCAGCAGCTTAGATTACAGGCCACGCTCTGGAAACACCATATATTTT. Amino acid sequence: CASSLDYRPRSGNTIYF.

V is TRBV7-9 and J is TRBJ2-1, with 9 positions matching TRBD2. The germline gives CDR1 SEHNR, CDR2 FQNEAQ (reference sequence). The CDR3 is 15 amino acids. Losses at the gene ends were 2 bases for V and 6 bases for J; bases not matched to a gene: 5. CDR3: CASSLHQRGANEQFF. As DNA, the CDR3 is TGTGCCAGCAGCTTACACCAGCGGGGGGCCAATGAGCAGTTCTTC.

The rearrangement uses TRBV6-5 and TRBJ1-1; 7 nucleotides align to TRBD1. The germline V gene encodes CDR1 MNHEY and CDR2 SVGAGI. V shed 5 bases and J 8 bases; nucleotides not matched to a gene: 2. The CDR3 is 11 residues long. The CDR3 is CASSRDREAFF. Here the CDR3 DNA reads TGTGCCAGCAGTCGGGACAGAGAAGCTTTCTTT.

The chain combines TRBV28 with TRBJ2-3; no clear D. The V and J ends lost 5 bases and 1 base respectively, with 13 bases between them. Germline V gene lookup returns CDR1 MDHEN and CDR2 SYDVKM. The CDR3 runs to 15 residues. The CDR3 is CASSDRVRGTDTQYF. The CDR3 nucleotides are TGTGCCAGCAGTGACCGGGTCCGGGGCACAGATACGCAGTATTTT.

The CDR3 here is CASSQEGSTDTQYF. CDR3 bases: TGCGCCAGCAGCCAAGAAGGTTCTACAGATACGCAGTATTTT. This chain uses TRBV4-1 with TRBJ2-3, with D unresolved. V lost 0 bases, J lost 3 bases, and 7 bases lay in between. Germline V gene sequence: CDR1 MGHRA, CDR2 YSYEKL. CDR3 size: 14 residues.

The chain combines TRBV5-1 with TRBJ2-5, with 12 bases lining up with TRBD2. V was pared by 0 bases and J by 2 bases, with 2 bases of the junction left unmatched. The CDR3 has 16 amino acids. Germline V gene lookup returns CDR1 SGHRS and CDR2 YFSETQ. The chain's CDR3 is CASSLGGTSGQETQYF. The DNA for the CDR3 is TGCGCCAGCAGCTTGGGTGGGACTAGCGGGCAAGAGACCCAGTACTTC.

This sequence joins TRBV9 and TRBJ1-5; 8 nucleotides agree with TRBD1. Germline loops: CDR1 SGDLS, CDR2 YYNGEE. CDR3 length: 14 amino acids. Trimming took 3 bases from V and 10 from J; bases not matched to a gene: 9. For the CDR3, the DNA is TGTGCCAGCAGCGCCGACAGGGGCTTAGGACCCCAGCATTTT. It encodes CASSADRGLGPQHF.

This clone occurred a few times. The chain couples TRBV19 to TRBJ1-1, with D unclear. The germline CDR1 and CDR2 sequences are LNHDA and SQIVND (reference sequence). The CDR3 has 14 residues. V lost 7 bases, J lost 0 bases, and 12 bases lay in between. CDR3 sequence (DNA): TGTGCCAGTACCCCGACTGTTATGAACACTGAAGCTTTCTTT. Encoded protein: CASTPTVMNTEAFF.

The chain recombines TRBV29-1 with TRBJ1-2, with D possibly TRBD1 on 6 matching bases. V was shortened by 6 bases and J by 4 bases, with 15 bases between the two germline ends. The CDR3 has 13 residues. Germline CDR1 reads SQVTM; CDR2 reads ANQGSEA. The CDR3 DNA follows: TGCAGCGTAGGCACAGGGCTAGGCTATGGCTACACCTTC. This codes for CSVGTGLGYGYTF.

This chain's CDR3 is CASRKETQYF. CDR3 coding DNA: TGTGCCAGCCGGAAAGAGACCCAGTACTTC. The genes are TRBV5-5 and TRBJ2-5, with unresolved D. The CDR3 totals 10 residues. Germline V gene sequence: CDR1 SGHKS, CDR2 YYEKEE (reference sequence). V lost 7 bases and J 3 bases, leaving 4 bases between the germline ends.

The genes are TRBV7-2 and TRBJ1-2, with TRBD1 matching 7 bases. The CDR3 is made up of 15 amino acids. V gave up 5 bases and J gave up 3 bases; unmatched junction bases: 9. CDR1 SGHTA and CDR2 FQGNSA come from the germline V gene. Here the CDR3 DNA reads TGTGCCAGCAGCAAAGCAGGGGGGGTCTACTATGGCTACACCTTC. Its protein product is CASSKAGGVYYGYTF.

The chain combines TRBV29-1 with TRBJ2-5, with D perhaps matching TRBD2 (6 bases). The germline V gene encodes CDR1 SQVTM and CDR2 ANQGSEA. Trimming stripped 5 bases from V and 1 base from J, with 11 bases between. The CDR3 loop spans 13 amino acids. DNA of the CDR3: TGCAGCGTTAAGGGGACTTCCCAAGAGACCCAGTACTTC. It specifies CSVKGTSQETQYF.

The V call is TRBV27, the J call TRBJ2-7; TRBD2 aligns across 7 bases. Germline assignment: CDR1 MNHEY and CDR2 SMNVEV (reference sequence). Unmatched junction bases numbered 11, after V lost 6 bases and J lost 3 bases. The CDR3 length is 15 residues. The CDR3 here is CASSPGGNVVYEQYF. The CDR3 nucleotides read TGTGCCAGCAGCCCCGGGGGGAATGTGGTCTACGAGCAGTACTTC.

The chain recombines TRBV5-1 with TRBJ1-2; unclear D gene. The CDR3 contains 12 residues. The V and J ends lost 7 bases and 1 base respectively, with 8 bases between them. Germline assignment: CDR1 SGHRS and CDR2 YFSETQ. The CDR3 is CASREGNYGYTF. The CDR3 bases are TGCGCCAGCCGCGAAGGTAACTATGGCTACACCTTC. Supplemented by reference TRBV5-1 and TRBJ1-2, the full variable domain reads KAGVTQTPRYLIKTRGQQVTLSCSPISGHRSVSWYQQTPGQGLQFLFEYFSETQRNKGNFPGRFSGRQFSNSRSEMNVSTLELGDSALYLCASREGNYGYTFGSGTRLTVV.

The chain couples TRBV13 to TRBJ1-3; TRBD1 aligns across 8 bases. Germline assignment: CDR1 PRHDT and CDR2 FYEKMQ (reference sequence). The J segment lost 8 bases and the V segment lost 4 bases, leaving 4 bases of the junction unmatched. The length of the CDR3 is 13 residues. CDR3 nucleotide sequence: TGTGCCAGCAGCTCCGGACAGGGCGACACCATATATTTT. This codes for CASSSGQGDTIYF.

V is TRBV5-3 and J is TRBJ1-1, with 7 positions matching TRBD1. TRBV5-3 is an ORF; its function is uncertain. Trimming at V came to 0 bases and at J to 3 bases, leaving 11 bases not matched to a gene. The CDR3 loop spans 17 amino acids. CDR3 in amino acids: CARSLVVAGGGDTEAFF. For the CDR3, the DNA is TGTGCCAGAAGCTTGGTCGTTGCAGGGGGAGGGGACACTGAAGCTTTCTTT.

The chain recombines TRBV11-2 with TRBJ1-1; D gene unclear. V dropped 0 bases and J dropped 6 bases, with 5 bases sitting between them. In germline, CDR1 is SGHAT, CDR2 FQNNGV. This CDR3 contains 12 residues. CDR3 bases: TGTGCCAGCAGCTTAGAGGTAGCTGAAGCTTTCTTT. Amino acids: CASSLEVAEAFF.

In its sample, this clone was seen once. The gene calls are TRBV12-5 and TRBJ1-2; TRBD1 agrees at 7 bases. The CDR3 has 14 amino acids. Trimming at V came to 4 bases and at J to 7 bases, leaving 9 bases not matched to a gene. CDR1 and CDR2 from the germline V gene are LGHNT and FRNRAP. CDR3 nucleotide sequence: TGTGCTAGTGGTTCAGGGGGGGGGTTGGCTGGCTACACCTTC. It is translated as CASGSGGGLAGYTF. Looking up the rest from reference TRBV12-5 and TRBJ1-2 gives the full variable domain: DARVTQTPRHKVTEMGQEVTMRCQPILGHNTVFWYRQTMMQGLELLAYFRNRAPLDDSGMPKDRFSAEMPDATLATLKIQPSEPRDSAVYFCASGSGGGLAGYTFGSGTRLTVV.

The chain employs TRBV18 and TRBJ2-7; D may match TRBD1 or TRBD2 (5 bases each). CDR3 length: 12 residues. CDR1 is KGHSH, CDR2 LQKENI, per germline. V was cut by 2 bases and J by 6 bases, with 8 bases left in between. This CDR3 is CASSPYGAEQYF. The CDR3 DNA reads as TGTGCCAGCTCACCATACGGGGCCGAGCAGTACTTC.

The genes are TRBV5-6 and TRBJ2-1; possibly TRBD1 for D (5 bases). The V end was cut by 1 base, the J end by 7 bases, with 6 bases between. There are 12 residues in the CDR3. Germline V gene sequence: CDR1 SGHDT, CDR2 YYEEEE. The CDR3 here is CASSLYRNEQFF. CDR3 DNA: TGTGCCAGCAGCTTGTACAGGAATGAGCAGTTCTTC.

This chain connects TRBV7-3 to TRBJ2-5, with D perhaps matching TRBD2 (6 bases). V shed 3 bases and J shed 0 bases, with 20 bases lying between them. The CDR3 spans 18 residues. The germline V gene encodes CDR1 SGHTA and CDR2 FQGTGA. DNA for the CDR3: TGTGCCAGCAGCTTGGTTGGGATGGGCGGGGCGAACCAAGAGACCCAGTACTTC. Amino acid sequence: CASSLVGMGGANQETQYF.

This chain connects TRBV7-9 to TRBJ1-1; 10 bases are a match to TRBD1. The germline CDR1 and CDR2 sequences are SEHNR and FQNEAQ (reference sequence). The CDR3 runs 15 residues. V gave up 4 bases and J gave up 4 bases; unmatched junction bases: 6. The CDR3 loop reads CASSSTTGGPTEAFF. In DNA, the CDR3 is TGTGCCAGCAGCTCGACGACAGGGGGCCCCACTGAAGCTTTCTTT.